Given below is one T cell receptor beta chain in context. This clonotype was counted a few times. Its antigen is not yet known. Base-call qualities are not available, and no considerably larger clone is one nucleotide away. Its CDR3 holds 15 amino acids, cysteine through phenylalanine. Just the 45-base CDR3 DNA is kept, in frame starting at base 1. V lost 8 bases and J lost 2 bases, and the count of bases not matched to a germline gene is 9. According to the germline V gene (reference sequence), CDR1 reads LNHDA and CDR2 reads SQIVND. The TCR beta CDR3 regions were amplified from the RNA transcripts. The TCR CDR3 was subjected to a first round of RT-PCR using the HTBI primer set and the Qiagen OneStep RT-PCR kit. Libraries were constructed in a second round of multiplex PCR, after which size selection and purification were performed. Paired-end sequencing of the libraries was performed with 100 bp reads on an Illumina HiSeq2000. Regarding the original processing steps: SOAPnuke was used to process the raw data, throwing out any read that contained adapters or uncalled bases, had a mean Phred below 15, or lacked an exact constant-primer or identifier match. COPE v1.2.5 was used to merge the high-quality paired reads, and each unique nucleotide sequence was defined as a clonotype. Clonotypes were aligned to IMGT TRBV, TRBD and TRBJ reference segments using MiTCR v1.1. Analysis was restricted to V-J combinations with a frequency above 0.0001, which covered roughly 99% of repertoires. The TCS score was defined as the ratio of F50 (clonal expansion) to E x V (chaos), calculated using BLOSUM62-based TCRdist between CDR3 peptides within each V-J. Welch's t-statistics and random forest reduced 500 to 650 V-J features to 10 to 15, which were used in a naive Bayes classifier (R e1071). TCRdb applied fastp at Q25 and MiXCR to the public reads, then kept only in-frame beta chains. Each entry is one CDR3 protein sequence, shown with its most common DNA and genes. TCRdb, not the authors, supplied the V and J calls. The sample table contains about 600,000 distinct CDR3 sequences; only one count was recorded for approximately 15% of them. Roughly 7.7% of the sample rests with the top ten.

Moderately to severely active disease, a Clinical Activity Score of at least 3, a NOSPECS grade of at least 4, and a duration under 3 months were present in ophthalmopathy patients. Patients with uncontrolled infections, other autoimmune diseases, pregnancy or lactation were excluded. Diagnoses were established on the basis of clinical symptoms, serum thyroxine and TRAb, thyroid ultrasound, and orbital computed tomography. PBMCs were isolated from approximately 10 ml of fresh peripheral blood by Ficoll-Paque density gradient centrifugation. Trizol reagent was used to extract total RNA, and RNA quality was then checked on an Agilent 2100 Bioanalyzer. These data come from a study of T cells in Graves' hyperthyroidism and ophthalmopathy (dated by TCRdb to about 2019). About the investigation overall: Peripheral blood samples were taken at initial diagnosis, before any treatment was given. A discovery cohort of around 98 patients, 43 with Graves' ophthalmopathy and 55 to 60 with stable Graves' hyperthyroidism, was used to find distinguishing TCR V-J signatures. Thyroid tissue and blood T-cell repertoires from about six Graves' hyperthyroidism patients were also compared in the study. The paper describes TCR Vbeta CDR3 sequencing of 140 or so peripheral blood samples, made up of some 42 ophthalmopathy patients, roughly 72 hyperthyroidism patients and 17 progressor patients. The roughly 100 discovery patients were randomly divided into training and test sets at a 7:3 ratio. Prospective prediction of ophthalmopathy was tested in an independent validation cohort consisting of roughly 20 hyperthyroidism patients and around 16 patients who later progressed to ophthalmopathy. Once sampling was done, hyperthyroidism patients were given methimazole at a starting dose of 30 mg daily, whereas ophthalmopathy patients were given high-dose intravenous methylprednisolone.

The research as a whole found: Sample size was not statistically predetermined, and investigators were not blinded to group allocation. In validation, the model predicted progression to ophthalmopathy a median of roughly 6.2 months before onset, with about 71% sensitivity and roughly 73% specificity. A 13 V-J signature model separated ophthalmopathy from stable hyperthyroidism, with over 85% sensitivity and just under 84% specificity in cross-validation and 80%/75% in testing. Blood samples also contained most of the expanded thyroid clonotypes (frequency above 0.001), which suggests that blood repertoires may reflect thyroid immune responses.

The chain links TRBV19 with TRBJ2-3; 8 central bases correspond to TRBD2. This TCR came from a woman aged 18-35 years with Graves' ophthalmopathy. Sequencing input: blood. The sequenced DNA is TGTGCCAGTGGTTTCAGCGGGAGTACCACAGATACGCAGTATTTT. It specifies CASGFSGSTTDTQYF. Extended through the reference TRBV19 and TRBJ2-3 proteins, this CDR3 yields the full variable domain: DGGITQSPKYLFRKEGQNVTLSCEQNLNHDAMYWYRQDPGQGLRLIYYSQIVNDFQKGDIAEGYSVSREKKESFPLTVTSAQKNPTAFYLCASGFSGSTTDTQYFGPGTRLTVL.